This T cell receptor (beta chain) came from a study of vaccination effects on CD4 cells after COVID-19. Whole-study findings and limits: Late post-vaccination samples showed marked contraction of infection- and vaccine-induced clones.

Sequencing followed a ViraFEST assay step that expanded antigen-specific CD4+ T cells with viral peptide pools. Culture proceeded for approximately 10 days, and CD4+ T cells were then isolated. The cohort was immunized with two doses of either the BNT162b2 or mRNA-1273 vaccine. Among the vaccine recipients, none had a prior SARS-CoV-2 infection, and nucleocapsid antibodies were negative. Wells containing a few million PBMC each were cultured with around 10 IU/ml IL-2 and 10 ug/ml peptides. This CDR3 has 15 amino acids. Germline-derived CDR1 and CDR2 are SGHAT and FQDESV (reference sequence). V gave up 2 bases and J gave up 5 bases; unmatched junction bases: 3. Profiled with immunoSEQ multiplex PCR; TCRdb holds only in-frame clones, not every one. The sample shows about 33,000 clones, more than 75% of them seen only once. With respect to this clone: Its antigen is unidentified.

The material was CD4+ T cells from PBMCs cultured with HCoV-NL63 spike peptides, obtained after COVID-19 vaccination. This chain uses TRBV11-1 with TRBJ2-2, with 9 bases lining up with TRBD2. This receptor was obtained from a human donor who received a COVID-19 vaccine. Some clones in this sample may be carry-over from other donors' samples. The CDR3 is CASSLLAGVTGELFF. CDR3 DNA sequence: TGTGCCAGCAGCTTATTAGCGGGGGTGACCGGGGAGCTGTTTTTT.